This T cell receptor beta chain came from a study of beta chain features in type 1 diabetes. Study-level background: The patients were much like the healthy donors in age, gender and cell yields. Overall study findings and caveats: TCRB repertoires of naive, central memory and Treg cells appeared more similar among patients than among healthy donors.

Expressed TCRB transcripts were sequenced because the entire RNA isolate underwent reverse transcription. This table comes from immunoSEQ multiplex PCR, and its TCRdb copy is limited to in-frame clones, with some not included. The repertoire holds roughly 450,000 clones, with about an eighth as singletons. A word on this clone: Its cognate antigen is unknown.

Sequenced sample: naive CD4+ T cells from blood. This clonotype was obtained from a woman younger than 35 in good health.

The CDR3 here is CASSVGSHGSTDTQYF. As DNA, the CDR3 is TGTGCCAGCAGCGTAGGTTCACACGGCAGCACAGATACGCAGTATTTT. This chain links TRBV9 with TRBJ2-3; D remains ambiguous. Germline loops: CDR1 SGDLS, CDR2 YYNGEE. V gave up 0 bases and J gave up 0 bases, with 11 bases separating them. The CDR3 consists of 16 residues.